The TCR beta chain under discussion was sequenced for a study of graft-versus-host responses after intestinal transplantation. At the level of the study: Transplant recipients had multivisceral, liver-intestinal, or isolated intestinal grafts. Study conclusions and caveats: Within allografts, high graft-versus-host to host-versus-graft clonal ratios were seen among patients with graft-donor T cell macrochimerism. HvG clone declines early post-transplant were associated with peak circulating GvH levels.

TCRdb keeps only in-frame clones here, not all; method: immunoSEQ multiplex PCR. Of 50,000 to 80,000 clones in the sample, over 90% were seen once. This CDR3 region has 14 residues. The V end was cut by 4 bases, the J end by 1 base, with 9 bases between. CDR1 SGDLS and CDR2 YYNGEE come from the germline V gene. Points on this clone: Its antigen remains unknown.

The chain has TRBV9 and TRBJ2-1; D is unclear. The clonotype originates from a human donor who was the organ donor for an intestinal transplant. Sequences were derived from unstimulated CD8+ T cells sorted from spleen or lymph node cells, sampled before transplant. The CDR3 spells CASSPPSSYNEQFF. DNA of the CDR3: TGTGCCAGCAGCCCGCCTAGTTCCTACAATGAGCAGTTCTTC. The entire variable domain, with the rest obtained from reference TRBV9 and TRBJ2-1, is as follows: DSGVTQTPKHLITATGQRVTLRCSPRSGDLSVYWYQQSLDQGLQFLIQYYNGEERAKGNILERFSAQQFPDLHSELNLSSLELGDSALYFCASSPPSSYNEQFFGPGTRLTVL.